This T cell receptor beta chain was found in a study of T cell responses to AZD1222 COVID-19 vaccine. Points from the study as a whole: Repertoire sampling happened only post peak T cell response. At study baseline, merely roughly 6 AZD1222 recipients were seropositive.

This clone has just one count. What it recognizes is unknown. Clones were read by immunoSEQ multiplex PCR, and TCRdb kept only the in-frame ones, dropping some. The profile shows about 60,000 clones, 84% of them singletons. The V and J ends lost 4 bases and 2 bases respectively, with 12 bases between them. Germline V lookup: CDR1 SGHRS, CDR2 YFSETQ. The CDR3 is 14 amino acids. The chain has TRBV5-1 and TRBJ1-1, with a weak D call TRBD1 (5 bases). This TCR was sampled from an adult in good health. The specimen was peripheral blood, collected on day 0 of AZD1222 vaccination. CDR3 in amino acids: CASSPQAGNTEAFF. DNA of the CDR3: TGCGCCAGCAGCCCACAGGCGGGAAACACTGAAGCTTTCTTT.